What follows is one T cell receptor beta chain and its context. The V gene's germline CDR1 is MNHEY and CDR2 SMNVEV (reference sequence). V shed 6 bases and J shed 0 bases, with 19 bases lying between them. The CDR3 is 17 amino acids. Original methodology: Amplified reference gene primers provided the basis for estimating nucleated cell counts. Method: immunoSEQ multiplex PCR; TCRdb's copy keeps in-frame clones and lacks some. V and J calls and clone size are given by that table; D and trimming were obtained from the DNA. The data contain around 200,000 clones, about 88% of them singletons. The sample belongs to a study of blood T cell repertoires in COVID-19. As for the study in general: The samples span acute and convalescent COVID-19 from the United States, Italy and Spain. Sample material is recorded as cDNA or gDNA derived from T cells, B-cell-depleted T cells, or PBMCs.

This chain links TRBV27 with TRBJ2-3, with D possibly matching TRBD1 (6 bases). The TCR sequence derives from an elderly woman in a cohort sampled during active or convalescent COVID-19. The sample was peripheral blood. As DNA, the CDR3 is TGTGCCAGCAGCCAAAAAACCGGGACATTGAGCACAGATACGCAGTATTTT. Its protein is CASSQKTGTLSTDTQYF.